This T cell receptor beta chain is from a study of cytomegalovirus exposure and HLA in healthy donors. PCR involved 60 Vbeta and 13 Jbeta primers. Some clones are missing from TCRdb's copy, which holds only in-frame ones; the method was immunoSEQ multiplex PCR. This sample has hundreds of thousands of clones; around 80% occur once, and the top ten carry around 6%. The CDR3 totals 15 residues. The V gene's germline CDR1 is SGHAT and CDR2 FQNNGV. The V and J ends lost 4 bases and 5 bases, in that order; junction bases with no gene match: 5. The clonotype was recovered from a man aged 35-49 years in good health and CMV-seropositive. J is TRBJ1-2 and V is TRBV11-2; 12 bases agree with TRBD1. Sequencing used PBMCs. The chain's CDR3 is CASSYVGQGAYGYTF. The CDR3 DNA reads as TGTGCCAGCAGCTACGTGGGACAGGGGGCTTATGGCTACACCTTC.